Following are 21 T cell receptor beta chains from one sample sequenced in a study of tumor-infiltrating lymphocytes in primary liver carcinoma. Investigators took RNA and DNA out together from 20-30 mg of unsorted bulk tissue. Making TCR beta cDNA involved approximately 480 ng total RNA and a constant-region primer. Generation of the TCR beta libraries relied on three nested multiplex PCR rounds using slightly modified ARM-PCR. With TRBV1-TRBV30 forward primers and a C-beta reverse primer, the first two PCR rounds were run for around 11 cycles each. TCRdb itself ran the multiplex PCR reads through MiXCR, one entry per CDR3 protein. This table has over 25,000 distinct CDR3 sequences, roughly 78% appearing once. Sequenced input: liver tumor tissue from sampling region 3. Subset: tumor region T3, left-lateral pole. All receptors derive from a man aged 40-49 years with primary liver carcinoma and hepatitis B virus infection.

Points on this clonotype: Relative to the germline gene, one junction end is altered; a read error may explain this. V is TRBV4-1 and J is TRBJ2-1; D not resolved. Per the germline V gene, CDR1 is MGHRA and CDR2 is YSYEKL. The CDR3 consists of 15 residues. CDR3 bases: TGCTCCAGCAGCCCGCTCGGTAACGACAACAATGAGCAGCTCTTC. This encodes CSSSPLGNDNNEQLF.

The chain is built from TRBV30 and TRBJ2-7, with TRBD1 matching 8 bases. Germline V gene lookup returns CDR1 GTSNPN and CDR2 SVGIG (reference sequence). This CDR3 has 14 residues. The junction had 4 bases not matched to a gene; V was cut back by 1 base and J by 2 bases. CDR3 nucleotide sequence: TGTGCCTGGAGTGCCAGGACAGGGCCCTACGAGCAGTACTTC. It translates to CAWSARTGPYEQYF.

With respect to this clonotype: The junction and the germline gene differ at one end; a read error may be behind it. V is TRBV11-1 and J is TRBJ2-3, with TRBD2 matching over 8 bases. The CDR3 runs to 15 residues. Per germline, CDR1 SGHAT and CDR2 FQDESV (reference sequence). DNA for the CDR3: TGTGCCAGCAGCGAGAGCGGGGGTTTGACAGATACGGAGTATTTT. Protein product: CASSESGGLTDTEYF. Based on the CDR3 plus reference TRBV11-1 and TRBJ2-3, the full variable domain is EAEVAQSPRYKITEKSQAVAFWCDPISGHATLYWYRQILGQGPELLVQFQDESVVDDSQLPKDRFSAERLKGVDSTLKIQPAELGDSAMYLCASSESGGLTDTEYFGPGTRLTVL.

Note on this clonotype: Mismatch with germline at one junction end may stem from a read error. The chain couples TRBV11-2 to TRBJ2-5, with D perhaps TRBD2 (6 bases). This CDR3 contains 16 residues. Germline V gene lookup returns CDR1 SGHAT and CDR2 FQNNGV. The CDR3 spells CTSSKIPGGGKETQYF. The CDR3 bases are TGTACCAGCAGCAAAATTCCTGGTGGGGGGAAAGAGACCCAGTACTTC.

As to this clonotype: A much bigger clone sits one base away, suggesting this may be a read error. V and J are TRBV10-3 and TRBJ2-7; 16 bases match TRBD2. Germline V gene lookup returns CDR1 ENHRY and CDR2 SYGVKD. The trim removed 10 bases at V and 0 bases at J, leaving 15 bases unmatched. This CDR3 region has 19 residues. CDR3 sequence reads: CANTKRSGLAGGLSYEQYF. Written as DNA, the CDR3 is TGTGCCAACACCAAACGGTCGGGACTAGCGGGAGGGCTCTCCTACGAGCAGTACTTC.

This clonotype was observed once. Because it lacks the conserved phenylalanine or tryptophan at the end, this CDR3 is likely a read error. The chain couples TRBV11-2 to TRBJ2-5, with TRBD2 matching 7 bases. The CDR3 sequence is 16 residues long. V lost 5 bases and J lost 7; bases outside the gene matches: 16. The germline V gene encodes CDR1 SGHAT and CDR2 FQNNGV. CDR3 bases: TGTGCCAGCAGCCAAACTCCTGACGGGGGGAAAGGGACCCAGTACTCA. Translation gives CASSQTPDGGKGTQYS.

Of note for this clonotype: No conserved phenylalanine or tryptophan ends this CDR3, so it is likely a read error. The V gene is TRBV11-2, the J gene TRBJ2-5, with D perhaps matching TRBD2 (6 bases). Deletions cut 0 bases from V and 4 bases from J, with 21 bases between. Germline lookup yields CDR1 SGHAT and CDR2 FQNNGV. The CDR3 consists of 18 residues. The CDR3 region is CASSLDPWSIGRGETQYS. As DNA, the CDR3 is TGTGCCAGCAGCTTAGATCCGTGGTCTATCGGGAGAGGAGAGACCCAGTACTCT.

Notes on this clonotype: Here the CDR3 omits its conserved ending phenylalanine or tryptophan, so a read error is the likely source. This chain uses TRBV4-1 with TRBJ1-6, with a possible D match to TRBD1 (5 bases). CDR1 MGHRA and CDR2 YSYEKL come from the germline V gene. The CDR3 sequence is 16 residues long. V was pared by 7 bases and J by 8 bases, with 21 bases between. The CDR3 loop is CASNHHLQGADSPLHY. The CDR3 DNA reads TGCGCCAGCAACCACCACCTACAAGGGGCGGATTCACCCCTCCACTAT.

Points on this clonotype: Since no conserved phenylalanine or tryptophan closes the CDR3, a read error is the likely cause. This chain uses TRBV7-8 with TRBJ2-2; TRBD2 aligns across 12 bases. Germline V gene data show CDR1 as SGHVS and CDR2 as FQNEAQ. The CDR3 has 17 residues. CDR3 protein: CASSFRTSGANTGELFS. CDR3 bases: TGTGCCAGCAGCTTCCGGACTAGCGGGGCGAATACCGGGGAGCTGTTTTCT.

The gene calls are TRBV11-2 and TRBJ2-7; D remains unclear. The CDR3 runs 14 residues. Germline V gene sequence: CDR1 SGHAT, CDR2 FQNNGV. With 6 bases removed from V and 10 bases from J, the gap between germline ends came to 22 bases. This CDR3 is CASRIDLGGWEQYF. CDR3 DNA: TGTGCCAGCAGAATAGATCTTGGTGGATGGGAACAGTACTTC.

This chain uses TRBV5-1 with TRBJ2-3; 9 bases map to TRBD2. V was clipped by 1 base and J by 1 base; unmatched bases: 1. CDR1 and CDR2 (germline): SGHRS, YFSETQ. The CDR3 loop spans 15 amino acids. CDR3 region: CASSLIAGGTDTQYF. The CDR3 coding sequence is TGCGCCAGCAGCTTGATAGCGGGAGGCACAGATACGCAGTATTTT.

Worth noting for this clonotype: The junction departs from the called germline gene at one end, perhaps through a read error. V usage is TRBV11-2 and J usage is TRBJ2-7; D is perhaps TRBD2 (6 bases). This CDR3 has 14 amino acids. Germline CDR1 and CDR2: SGHAT and FQNNGV. The CDR3 DNA is TGTGCCAGCAGCTTAGATCTTGGTGAACGGGAGCACTACTTC. Translated: CASSLDLGEREHYF.

A word on this clonotype: One end of the junction fails to match germline, which may point to a read error. V usage is TRBV5-6 and J usage is TRBJ1-2; D is unresolved. There are 13 residues in the CDR3. Germline assignment: CDR1 SGHDT and CDR2 YYEEEE. The CDR3 loop reads CASGLVGIGGYTF. The CDR3 coding sequence is TGTGCCAGCGGCTTGGTTGGGATAGGAGGCTACACCTTT.

On this clonotype: Germline and junction disagree at one end, which may indicate a read error. V and J are TRBV11-1 and TRBJ2-1; 8 positions agree with TRBD2. Germline V gives CDR1 SGHAT, CDR2 FQDESV (reference sequence). The CDR3 is 17 residues long. CDR3 in DNA: TGTACCAGCAGCTCAGCTTATAGCGGGGTCTCCTACAATGAGCAGTTCTTC. Translating it yields CTSSSAYSGVSYNEQFF.

This clonotype occurred many times. This clone may be a read error of a much larger clone one base away. The chain joins TRBV29-1 to TRBJ2-1; D not certain. Germline lookup yields CDR1 SQVTM and CDR2 ANQGSEA. The CDR3 runs to 11 residues. Here the CDR3 DNA reads TGCAGCGCCCATGGGTACAATGAGCGGTTCTTC. This sequence encodes CSAHGYNERFF.

This chain connects TRBV6-2 or TRBV6-3 to TRBJ1-5; no firm D call. The end of the DNA is better explained by TRBJ2-3, so the J call may be wrong. The CDR3 length is 15 residues. The V gene's germline CDR1 is MNHEY and CDR2 SVGEGT. Written as DNA, the CDR3 is TGTGCCAGCACTCTCGGCAGTTATATCAATCAGCCCCAGTATTTT. Translation gives CASTLGSYINQPQYF.

As to this clonotype: At one end, the junction sequence differs from germline, possibly due to a read error. The chain recombines TRBV10-3 with TRBJ2-7, with 10 positions matching TRBD2. There are 19 residues in the CDR3. The V gene's germline CDR1 is ENHRY and CDR2 SYGVKD. The CDR3 loop is CAITKRSGQAGGFSHEQYF. As DNA, the CDR3 is TGTGCCATCACCAAACGATCGGGGCAAGCGGGAGGGTTCTCCCACGAGCAGTACTTC.

In the case of this clonotype: An end of the junction does not agree with germline; a read error may underlie this. CDR3 residues: CASSLGGGRTYEPYF. The CDR3 nucleotides read TGTGCCAGCAGCTTGGGGGGGGGCAGAACCTACGAGCCGTACTTC. The J gene is TRBJ2-7, the V gene TRBV11-2; D possibly corresponds to TRBD2 (7 bases). This CDR3 has 15 amino acids. Germline lookup yields CDR1 SGHAT and CDR2 FQNNGV.

This clonotype came up a few times. This chain uses TRBV11-3 with TRBJ1-1, with D unclear. Germline CDR1 is SGHNT and CDR2 is YENEEA. There are 12 residues in the CDR3. V was trimmed by 10 bases and J by 2 bases, leaving 11 bases between them. The DNA of the CDR3 is TGTGCCAACAGAGAGGGAAACACTGAAGCTTTCTTT. Translated: CANREGNTEAFF.

The chain couples TRBV6-2 or TRBV6-3 to TRBJ1-5; D is unresolved. The CDR3 covers 13 residues. The germline gives CDR1 MNHEY, CDR2 SVGEGT. V was pared by 11 bases and J by 5 bases, with 16 bases between. This CDR3 is CAGNSPLDQPQHF. The CDR3 DNA follows: TGTGCCGGCAATTCTCCCTTAGATCAGCCCCAGCATTTT.

A word on this clonotype: Being one base from a much bigger clone, this may be a read error. It is likely a read error, because the conserved phenylalanine at the end of the CDR3 is missing. This CDR3 is CASRKGEVNQPQYL. The DNA of the CDR3 is TGTGCCAGCAGAAAAGGGGAAGTCAATCAGCCCCAGTATCTT. The gene calls are TRBV28 and TRBJ1-5; D perhaps matches TRBD1 (5 bases). TRBJ2-3 matches the DNA end more closely, so the J call is doubtful. Germline V gene lookup returns CDR1 MDHEN and CDR2 SYDVKM. The CDR3 has 14 amino acids.